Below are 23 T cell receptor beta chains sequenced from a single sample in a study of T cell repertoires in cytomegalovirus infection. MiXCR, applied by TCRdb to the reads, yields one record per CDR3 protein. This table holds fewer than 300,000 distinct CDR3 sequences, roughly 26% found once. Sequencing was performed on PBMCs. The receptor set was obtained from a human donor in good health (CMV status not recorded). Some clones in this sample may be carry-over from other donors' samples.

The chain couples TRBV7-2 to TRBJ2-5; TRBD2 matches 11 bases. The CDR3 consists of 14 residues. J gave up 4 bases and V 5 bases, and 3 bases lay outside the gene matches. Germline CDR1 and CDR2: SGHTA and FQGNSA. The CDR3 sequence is CASSVSGRGETQYF. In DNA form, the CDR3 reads TGTGCCAGCAGCGTTAGCGGGAGGGGAGAGACCCAGTACTTC.

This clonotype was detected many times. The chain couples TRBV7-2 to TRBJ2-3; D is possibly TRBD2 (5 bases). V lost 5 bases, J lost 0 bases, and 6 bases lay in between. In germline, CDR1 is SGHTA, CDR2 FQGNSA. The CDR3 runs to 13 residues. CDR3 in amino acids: CASSRESTDTQYF. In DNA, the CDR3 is TGTGCCAGCAGCAGGGAGAGCACAGATACGCAGTATTTT.

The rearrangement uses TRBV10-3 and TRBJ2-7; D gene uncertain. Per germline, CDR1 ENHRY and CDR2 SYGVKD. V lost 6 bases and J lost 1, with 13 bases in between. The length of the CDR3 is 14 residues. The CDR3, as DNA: TGTGCCATCAGGCCTGAGTTGGCTTCCTACGAGCAGTACTTC. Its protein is CAIRPELASYEQYF.

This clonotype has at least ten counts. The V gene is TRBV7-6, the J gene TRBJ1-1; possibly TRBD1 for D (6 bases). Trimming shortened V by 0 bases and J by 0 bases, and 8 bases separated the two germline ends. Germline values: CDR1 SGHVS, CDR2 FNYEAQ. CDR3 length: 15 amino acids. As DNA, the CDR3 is TGTGCCAGCAGCTTAGCGGGGGCCATGAACACTGAAGCTTTCTTT. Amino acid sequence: CASSLAGAMNTEAFF.

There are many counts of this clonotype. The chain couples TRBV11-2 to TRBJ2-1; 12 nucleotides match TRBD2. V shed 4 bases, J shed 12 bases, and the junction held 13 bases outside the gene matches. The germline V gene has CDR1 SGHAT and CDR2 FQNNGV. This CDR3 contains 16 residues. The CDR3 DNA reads TGTGCCAGCAGCTCGGGACTAGCGGGTCCCAGGCCAGGGCAGTTCTTC. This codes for CASSSGLAGPRPGQFF.

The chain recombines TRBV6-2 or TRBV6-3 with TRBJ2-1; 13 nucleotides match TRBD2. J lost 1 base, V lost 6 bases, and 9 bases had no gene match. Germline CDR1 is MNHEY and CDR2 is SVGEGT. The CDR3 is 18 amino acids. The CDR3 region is CASRPTSGRPWSYNEQFF. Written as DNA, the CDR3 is TGTGCCAGCAGGCCGACTAGCGGGAGGCCATGGTCCTACAATGAGCAGTTCTTC.

CDR3 nucleotide sequence: TGTGCCAGCAGCTACACCCTAAACAAACCGGGAGACGGAAACAATGAGCAGTTCTTC. The encoded protein is CASSYTLNKPGDGNNEQFF. The chain is built from TRBV11-2 and TRBJ2-1, with D perhaps TRBD2 (6 bases). This CDR3 has 19 amino acids. Germline V gene sequence: CDR1 SGHAT, CDR2 FQNNGV. Trimming took 4 bases from V and 5 from J, leaving 27 bases between them.

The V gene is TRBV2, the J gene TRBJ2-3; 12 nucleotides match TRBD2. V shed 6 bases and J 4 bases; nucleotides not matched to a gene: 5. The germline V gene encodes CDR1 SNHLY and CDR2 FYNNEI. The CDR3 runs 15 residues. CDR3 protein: CASRILAGGADTQYF. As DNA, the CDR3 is TGTGCCAGCAGAATACTAGCGGGGGGTGCAGATACGCAGTATTTT.

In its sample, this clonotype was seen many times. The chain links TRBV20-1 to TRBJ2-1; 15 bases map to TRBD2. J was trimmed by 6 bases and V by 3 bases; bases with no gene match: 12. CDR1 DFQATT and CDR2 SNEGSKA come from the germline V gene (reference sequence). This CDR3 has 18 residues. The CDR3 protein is CSASPEPGLAGGGNEQFF. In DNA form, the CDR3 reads TGCAGTGCTAGTCCTGAACCGGGACTAGCGGGGGGTGGCAATGAGCAGTTCTTC.

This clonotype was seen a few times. This CDR3 reads CASSVDLTSTLRDTQYF. Written as DNA, the CDR3 is TGTGCCAGCAGCGTAGACCTGACTAGCACCCTCCGGGATACGCAGTATTTT. The chain links TRBV9 to TRBJ2-3, with 7 bases matching TRBD2. Germline-derived CDR1 and CDR2 are SGDLS and YYNGEE. The J segment lost 6 bases and the V segment lost 0 bases, leaving 13 bases of the junction unmatched. CDR3 size: 17 residues.

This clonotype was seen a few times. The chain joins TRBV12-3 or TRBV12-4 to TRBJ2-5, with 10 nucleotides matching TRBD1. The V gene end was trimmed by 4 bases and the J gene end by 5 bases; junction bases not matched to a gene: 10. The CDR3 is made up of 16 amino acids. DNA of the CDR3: TGTGCCAGCAGTTACGCCGGGACAGGGGTCGGGGAGACCCAGTACTTC. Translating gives CASSYAGTGVGETQYF.

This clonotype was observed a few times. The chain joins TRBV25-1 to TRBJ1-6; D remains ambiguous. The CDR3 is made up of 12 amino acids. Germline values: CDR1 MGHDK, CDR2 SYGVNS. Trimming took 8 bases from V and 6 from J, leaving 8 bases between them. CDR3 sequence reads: CASDGGNSPLHF. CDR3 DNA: TGTGCCAGCGACGGCGGTAATTCACCCCTCCACTTT.

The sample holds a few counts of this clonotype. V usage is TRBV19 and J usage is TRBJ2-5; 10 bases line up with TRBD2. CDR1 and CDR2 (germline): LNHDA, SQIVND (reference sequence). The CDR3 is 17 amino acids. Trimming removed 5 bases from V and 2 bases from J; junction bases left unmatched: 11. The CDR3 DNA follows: TGTGCCAGTAGTCTTAGCGGGGGGACAACGACTCAAGAGACCCAGTACTTC. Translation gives CASSLSGGTTTQETQYF. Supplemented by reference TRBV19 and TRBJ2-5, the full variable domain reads DGGITQSPKYLFRKEGQNVTLSCEQNLNHDAMYWYRQDPGQGLRLIYYSQIVNDFQKGDIAEGYSVSREKKESFPLTVTSAQKNPTAFYLCASSLSGGTTTQETQYFGPGTRLLVL.

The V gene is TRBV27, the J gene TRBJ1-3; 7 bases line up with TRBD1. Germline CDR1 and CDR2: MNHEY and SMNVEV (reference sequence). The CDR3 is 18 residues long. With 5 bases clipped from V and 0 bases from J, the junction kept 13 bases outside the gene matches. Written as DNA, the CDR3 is TGTGCCAGCAGTCGTTTTCCGGGACAGCCAAACTCTGGAAACACCATATATTTT. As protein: CASSRFPGQPNSGNTIYF.

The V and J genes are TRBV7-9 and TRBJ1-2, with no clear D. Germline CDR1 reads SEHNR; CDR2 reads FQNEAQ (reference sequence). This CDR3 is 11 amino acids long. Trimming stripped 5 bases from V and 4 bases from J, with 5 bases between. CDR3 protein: CASSDVYGYTF. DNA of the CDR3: TGTGCCAGCAGCGACGTCTATGGCTACACCTTC.

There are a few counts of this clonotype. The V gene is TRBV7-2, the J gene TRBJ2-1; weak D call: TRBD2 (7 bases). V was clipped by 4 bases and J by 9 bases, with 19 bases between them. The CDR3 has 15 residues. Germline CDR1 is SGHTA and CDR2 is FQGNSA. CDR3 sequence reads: CASSSPGGGRGEQFF. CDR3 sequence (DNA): TGTGCCAGCAGCTCCCCTGGCGGGGGCAGGGGTGAGCAGTTCTTC. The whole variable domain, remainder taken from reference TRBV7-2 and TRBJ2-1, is GAGVSQSPSNKVTEKGKDVELRCDPISGHTALYWYRQSLGQGLEFLIYFQGNSAPDKSGLPSDRFSAERTGGSVSTLTIQRTQQEDSAVYLCASSSPGGGRGEQFFGPGTRLTVL.

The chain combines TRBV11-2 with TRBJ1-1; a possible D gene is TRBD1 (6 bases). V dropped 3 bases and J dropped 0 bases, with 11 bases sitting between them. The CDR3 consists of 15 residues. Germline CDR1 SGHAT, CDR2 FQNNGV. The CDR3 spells CASSLCGGLNTEAFF. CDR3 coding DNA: TGTGCCAGCAGCTTGTGTGGGGGCCTGAACACTGAAGCTTTCTTT.

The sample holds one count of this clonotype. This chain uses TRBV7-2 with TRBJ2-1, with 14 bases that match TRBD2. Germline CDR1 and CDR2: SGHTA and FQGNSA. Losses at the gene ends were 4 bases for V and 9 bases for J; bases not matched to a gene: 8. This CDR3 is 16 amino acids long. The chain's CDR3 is CASSYSGLAGVSEQFF. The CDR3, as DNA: TGTGCCAGCAGCTACTCGGGACTAGCGGGAGTCAGTGAGCAGTTCTTC.

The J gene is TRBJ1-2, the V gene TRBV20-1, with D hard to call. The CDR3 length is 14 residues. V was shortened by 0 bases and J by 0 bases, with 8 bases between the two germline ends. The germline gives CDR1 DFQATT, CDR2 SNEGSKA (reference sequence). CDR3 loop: CSARDGRANYGYTF. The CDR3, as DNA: TGCAGTGCTAGAGATGGTAGGGCTAACTATGGCTACACCTTC.

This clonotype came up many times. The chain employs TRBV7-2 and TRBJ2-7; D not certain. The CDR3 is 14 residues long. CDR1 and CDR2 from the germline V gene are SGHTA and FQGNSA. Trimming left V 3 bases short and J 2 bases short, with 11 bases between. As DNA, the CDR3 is TGTGCCAGCAGCTTGGGTCGAGGACCCTACGAGCAGTACTTC. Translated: CASSLGRGPYEQYF.

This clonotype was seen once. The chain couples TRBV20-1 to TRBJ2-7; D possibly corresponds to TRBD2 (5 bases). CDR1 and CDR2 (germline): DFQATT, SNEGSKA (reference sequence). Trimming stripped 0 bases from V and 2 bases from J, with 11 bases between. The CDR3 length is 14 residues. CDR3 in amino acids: CSARDPSGTYEQYF. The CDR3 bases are TGCAGTGCTAGAGATCCCAGCGGAACCTACGAGCAGTACTTC.

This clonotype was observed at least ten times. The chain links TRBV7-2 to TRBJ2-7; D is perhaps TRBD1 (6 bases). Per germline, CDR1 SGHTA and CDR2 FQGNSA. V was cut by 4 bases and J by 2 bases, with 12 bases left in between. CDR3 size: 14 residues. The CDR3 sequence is CASSSTEGAYEQYF. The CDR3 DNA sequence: TGTGCCAGCAGCTCGACAGAGGGGGCCTACGAGCAGTACTTC. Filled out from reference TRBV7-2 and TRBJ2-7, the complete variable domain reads GAGVSQSPSNKVTEKGKDVELRCDPISGHTALYWYRQSLGQGLEFLIYFQGNSAPDKSGLPSDRFSAERTGGSVSTLTIQRTQQEDSAVYLCASSSTEGAYEQYFGPGTRLTVT.

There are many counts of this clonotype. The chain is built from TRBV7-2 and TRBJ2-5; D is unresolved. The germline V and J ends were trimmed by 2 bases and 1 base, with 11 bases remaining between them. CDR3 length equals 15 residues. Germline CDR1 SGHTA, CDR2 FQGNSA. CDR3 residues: CASSLRGVGQETQYF. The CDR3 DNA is TGTGCCAGCAGCTTAAGAGGCGTCGGCCAAGAGACCCAGTACTTC.